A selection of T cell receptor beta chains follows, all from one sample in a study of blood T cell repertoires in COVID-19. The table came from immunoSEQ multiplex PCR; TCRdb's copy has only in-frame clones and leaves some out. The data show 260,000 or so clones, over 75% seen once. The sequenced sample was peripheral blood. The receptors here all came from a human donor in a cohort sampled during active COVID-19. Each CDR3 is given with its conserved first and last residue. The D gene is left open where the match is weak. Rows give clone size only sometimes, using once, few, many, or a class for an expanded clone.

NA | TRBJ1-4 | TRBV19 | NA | CASSNPRVATNEKLFF | TGTGCCAGTAGTAACCCCAGGGTGGCAACTAATGAAAAACTGTTTTTT
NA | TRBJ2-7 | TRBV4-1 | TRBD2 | CASSQLAGSSSYEQYF | TGCGCCAGCAGCCAGCTAGCGGGGTCGAGCTCCTACGAGCAGTACTTC
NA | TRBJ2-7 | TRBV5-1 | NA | CASSLNRDSYEQYF | TGCGCCAGCAGCTTGAACCGGGACTCCTACGAGCAGTACTTC
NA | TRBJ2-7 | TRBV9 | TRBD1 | CASSVGTGISYEQYF | TGTGCCAGCAGCGTCGGGACAGGGATTTCCTACGAGCAGTACTTC
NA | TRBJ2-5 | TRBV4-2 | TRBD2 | CASSQGASGGTLQETQYF | TGTGCCAGCAGCCAAGGAGCTAGCGGGGGTACCTTACAAGAGACCCAGTACTTC
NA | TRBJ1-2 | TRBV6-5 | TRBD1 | CASRPGTGDGYTF | TGTGCCAGCAGGCCCGGGACAGGGGACGGCTACACCTTC
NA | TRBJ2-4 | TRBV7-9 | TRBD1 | CASSRGTGDTKNIQYF | TGTGCCAGCAGCCGGGGGACAGGGGATACCAAAAACATTCAGTACTTC
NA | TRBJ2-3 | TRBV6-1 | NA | CASSEQGIFTDTQYF | TGTGCCAGCAGTGAACAGGGGATCTTCACAGATACGCAGTATTTT
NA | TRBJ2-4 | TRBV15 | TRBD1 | CATSRGGTGVTKNIQYF | TGTGCCACCAGCAGAGGTGGGACAGGGGTAACCAAAAACATTCAGTACTTC
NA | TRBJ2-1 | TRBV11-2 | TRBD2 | CASSLVLAMGHEQFF | TGTGCCAGCAGCTTAGTACTAGCGATGGGACATGAGCAGTTCTTC
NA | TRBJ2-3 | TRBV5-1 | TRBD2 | CASSFSSGGARSDTQYF | TGCGCCAGCAGCTTCTCTAGCGGGGGGGCTCGATCTGATACGCAGTATTTT
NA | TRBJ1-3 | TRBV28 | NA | CASSLTVNSGNTIYF | TGTGCCAGCAGTTTGACAGTCAACTCTGGAAACACCATATATTTT
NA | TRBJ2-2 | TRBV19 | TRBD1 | CASSTQDRALDTGELFF | TGTGCCAGTAGTACCCAGGACAGGGCATTGGACACCGGGGAGCTGTTTTTT
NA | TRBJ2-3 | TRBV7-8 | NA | CASSFNRYTDTQYF | TGTGCCAGCAGCTTTAACAGATACACAGATACGCAGTATTTT
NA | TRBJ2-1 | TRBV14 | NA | CASSQGNSWNEQFF | TGTGCCAGCAGCCAAGGTAACTCGTGGAATGAGCAGTTCTTC
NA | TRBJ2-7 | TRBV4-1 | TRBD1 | CASSQGAGGPYEQYF | TGCGCCAGCAGCCAAGGGGCAGGGGGACCATACGAGCAGTACTTC
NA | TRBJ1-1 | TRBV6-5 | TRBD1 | CASRRDRGLNTEAFF | TGTGCCAGCAGGCGGGACAGGGGATTGAACACTGAAGCTTTCTTT
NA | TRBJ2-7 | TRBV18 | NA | CASSRDLYEQYF | TGTGCCAGCTCCCGGGACTTATACGAGCAGTACTTC
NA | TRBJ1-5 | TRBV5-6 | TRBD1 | CASSEQGVSNQPQHF | TGTGCCAGCAGCGAACAGGGGGTTAGCAATCAGCCCCAGCATTTT
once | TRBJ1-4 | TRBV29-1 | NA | CSVTVGQPTNEKLFF | TGCAGCGTTACAGTAGGACAACCAACTAATGAAAAACTGTTTTTT
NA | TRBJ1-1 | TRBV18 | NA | CASSPGPGRSGYTEAFF | TGTGCCAGCTCACCGGGCCCAGGGAGGAGTGGATACACTGAAGCTTTCTTT